This TCR beta chain was identified during a study of shared clonotypes between healthy human individuals. The CDR3 length is 14 residues. Trimming removed 3 bases from V and 2 bases from J, with 10 bases in between. CDR1 is MNHEY and CDR2 is SVGAGI in the germline V gene. Each cell subset's genomic DNA was divided evenly among several immunoSEQ plates. Using immunoSEQ multiplex PCR, the repertoire was profiled, and TCRdb retains in-frame clones only, with some absent. The sample records roughly 720,000 clones, about nine tenths being singletons. Study-wide findings and caveats: Sharing across four donors was seen in roughly 5.2% of naive CD4 clonotypes.

Concerning this clone: The antigen is unknown.

The sequence was obtained from a young man in good health. Some clones in this sample may be carry-over from other donors' samples. This chain connects TRBV6-5 to TRBJ1-2; D may be TRBD1 (5 bases). Sample: memory CD8+ T cells from PBMCs. Regarding subset: CD45RO+ cells pooled with CCR7-negative TemRA cells. The CDR3 region has the DNA TGTGCCAGCAGTTATGCGGGGCCGAACTATGGCTACACCTTC. Translated, it gives CASSYAGPNYGYTF.